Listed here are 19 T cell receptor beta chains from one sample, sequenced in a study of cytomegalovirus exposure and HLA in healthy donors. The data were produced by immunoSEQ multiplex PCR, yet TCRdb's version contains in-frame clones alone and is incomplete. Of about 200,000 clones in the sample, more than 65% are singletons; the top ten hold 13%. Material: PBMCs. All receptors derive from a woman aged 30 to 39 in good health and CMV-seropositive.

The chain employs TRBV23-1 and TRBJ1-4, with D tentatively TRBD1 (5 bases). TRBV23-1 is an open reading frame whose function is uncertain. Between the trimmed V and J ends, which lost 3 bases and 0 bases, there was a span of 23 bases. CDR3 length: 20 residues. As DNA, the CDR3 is TGCGCCAGCAGTCATCGCGGACGGACCCGATGGGGCTCAACTAATGAAAAACTGTTTTTT. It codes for CASSHRGRTRWGSTNEKLFF.

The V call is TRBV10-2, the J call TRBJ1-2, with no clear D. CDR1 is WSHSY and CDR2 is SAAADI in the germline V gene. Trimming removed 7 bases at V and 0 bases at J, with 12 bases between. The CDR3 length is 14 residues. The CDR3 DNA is TGCGCCAGCATTTCCCCAGAGGCTAACTATGGCTACACCTTC. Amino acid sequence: CASISPEANYGYTF.

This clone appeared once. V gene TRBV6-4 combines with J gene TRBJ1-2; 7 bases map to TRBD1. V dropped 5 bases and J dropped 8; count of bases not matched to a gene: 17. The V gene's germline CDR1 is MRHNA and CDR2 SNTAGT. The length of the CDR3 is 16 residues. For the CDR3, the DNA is TGTGCCAGCAGTCGACCCCGACAGGGACAACCGTGGGGCTACACCTTC. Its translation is CASSRPRQGQPWGYTF.

The CDR3 DNA sequence: TGCGCCAGCCGCGGGGGAGGTGCCAATGAAAAACTGTTTTTT. Encoded protein: CASRGGGANEKLFF. The chain uses TRBV5-1 and TRBJ1-4; possible D gene TRBD1, 5 bases. The CDR3 contains 14 residues. Trimming removed 7 bases from V and 5 bases from J, with 15 bases in between. The germline V gene encodes CDR1 SGHRS and CDR2 YFSETQ.

CDR3 in amino acids: CASLLAGGTDTQYF. The CDR3 nucleotides are TGTGCCAGCCTCCTAGCGGGGGGCACAGATACGCAGTATTTT. V is TRBV28 and J is TRBJ2-3, with 10 bases aligning to TRBD2. The germline V gene encodes CDR1 MDHEN and CDR2 SYDVKM. The CDR3 is 14 amino acids. V lost 8 bases, J lost 1 base, and 3 bases stayed unmatched. The full variable domain, completed using reference TRBV28 and TRBJ2-3, is DVKVTQSSRYLVKRTGEKVFLECVQDMDHENMFWYRQDPGLGLRLIYFSYDVKMKEKGDIPEGYSVSREKKERFSLILESASTNQTSMYLCASLLAGGTDTQYFGPGTRLTVL.

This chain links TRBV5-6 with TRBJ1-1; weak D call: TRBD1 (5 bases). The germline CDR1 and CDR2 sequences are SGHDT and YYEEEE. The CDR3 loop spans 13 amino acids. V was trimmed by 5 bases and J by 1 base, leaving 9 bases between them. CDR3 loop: CASRRQGNTEAFF. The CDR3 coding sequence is TGTGCCAGCAGAAGGCAGGGGAACACTGAAGCTTTCTTT.

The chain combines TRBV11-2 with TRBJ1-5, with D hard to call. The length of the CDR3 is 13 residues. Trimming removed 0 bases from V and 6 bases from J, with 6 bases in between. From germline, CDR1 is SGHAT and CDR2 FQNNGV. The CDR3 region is CASSLDLGQPQHF. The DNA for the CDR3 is TGTGCCAGCAGCTTAGATCTCGGTCAGCCCCAGCATTTT.

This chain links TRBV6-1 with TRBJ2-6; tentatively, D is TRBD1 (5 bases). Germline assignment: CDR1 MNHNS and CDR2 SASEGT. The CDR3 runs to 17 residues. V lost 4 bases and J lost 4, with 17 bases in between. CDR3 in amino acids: CASSADLGAEGANVLTF. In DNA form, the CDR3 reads TGTGCCAGCAGTGCGGACCTAGGGGCAGAGGGGGCCAACGTCCTGACTTTC.

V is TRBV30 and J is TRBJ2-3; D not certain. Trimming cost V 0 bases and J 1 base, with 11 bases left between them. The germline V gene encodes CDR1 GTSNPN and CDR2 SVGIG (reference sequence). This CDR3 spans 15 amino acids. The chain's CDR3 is CAWSVLSTGTDTQYF. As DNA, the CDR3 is TGTGCCTGGAGTGTTTTAAGTACGGGCACAGATACGCAGTATTTT.

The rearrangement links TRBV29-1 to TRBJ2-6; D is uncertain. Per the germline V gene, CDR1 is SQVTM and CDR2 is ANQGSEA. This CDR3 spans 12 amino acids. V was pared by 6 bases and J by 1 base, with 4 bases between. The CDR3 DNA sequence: TGCAGCGTCAGTTCTGGGGCCAACGTCCTGACTTTC. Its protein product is CSVSSGANVLTF.

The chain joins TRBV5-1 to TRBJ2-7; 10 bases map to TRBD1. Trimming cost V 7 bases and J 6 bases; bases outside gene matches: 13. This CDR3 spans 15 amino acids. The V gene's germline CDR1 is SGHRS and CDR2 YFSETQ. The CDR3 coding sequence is TGCGCCAGCGGCCAGACTGACAGGGGGCAAGGCGAGCAGTACTTC. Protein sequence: CASGQTDRGQGEQYF.

The CDR3 spells CASTSLGSYEQYF. The CDR3 coding sequence is TGTGCCAGCACAAGCCTTGGCTCCTACGAGCAGTACTTC. The chain uses TRBV6-1 and TRBJ2-7, with D uncertain. Germline V gene sequence: CDR1 MNHNS, CDR2 SASEGT. Trimming took 7 bases from V and 0 from J, leaving 10 bases between them. The CDR3 totals 13 residues.

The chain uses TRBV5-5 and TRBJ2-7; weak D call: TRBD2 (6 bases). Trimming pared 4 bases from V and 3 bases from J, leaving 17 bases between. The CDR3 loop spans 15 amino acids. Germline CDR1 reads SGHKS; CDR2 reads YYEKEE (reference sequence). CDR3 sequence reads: CASSVAGTGVYEQYF. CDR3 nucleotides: TGTGCCAGCAGCGTAGCCGGGACTGGAGTCTACGAGCAGTACTTC.

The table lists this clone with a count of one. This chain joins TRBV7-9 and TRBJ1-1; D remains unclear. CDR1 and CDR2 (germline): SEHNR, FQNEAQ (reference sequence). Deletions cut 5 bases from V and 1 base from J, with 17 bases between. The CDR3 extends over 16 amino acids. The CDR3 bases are TGTGCCAGCAGCCGCATCGGGGTCGGACCGAACACTGAAGCTTTCTTT. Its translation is CASSRIGVGPNTEAFF.

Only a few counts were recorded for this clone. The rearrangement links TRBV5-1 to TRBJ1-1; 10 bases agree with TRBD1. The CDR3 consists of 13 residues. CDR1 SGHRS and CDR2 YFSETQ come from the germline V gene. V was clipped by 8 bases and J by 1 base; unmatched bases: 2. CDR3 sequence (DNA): TGCGCCAGTGGGGACAGGGGGAACACTGAAGCTTTCTTT. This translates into CASGDRGNTEAFF.

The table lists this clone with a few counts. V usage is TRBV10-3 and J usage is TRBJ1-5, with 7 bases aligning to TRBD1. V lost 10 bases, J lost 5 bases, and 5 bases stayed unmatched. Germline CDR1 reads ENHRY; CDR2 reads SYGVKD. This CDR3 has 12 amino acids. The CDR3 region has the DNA TGTGCCAGTGGACAGGCAGATCAGCCCCAGCATTTT. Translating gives CASGQADQPQHF.

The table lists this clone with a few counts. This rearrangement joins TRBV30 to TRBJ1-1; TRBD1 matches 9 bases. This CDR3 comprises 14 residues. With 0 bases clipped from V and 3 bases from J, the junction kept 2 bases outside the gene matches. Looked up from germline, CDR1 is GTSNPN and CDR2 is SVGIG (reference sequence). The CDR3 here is CAWSVGQGYTEAFF. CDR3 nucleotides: TGTGCCTGGAGTGTGGGACAGGGCTACACTGAAGCTTTCTTT.

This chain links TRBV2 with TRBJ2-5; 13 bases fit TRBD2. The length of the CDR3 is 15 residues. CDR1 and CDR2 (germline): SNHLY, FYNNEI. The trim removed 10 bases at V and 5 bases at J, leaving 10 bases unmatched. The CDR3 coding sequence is TGTGCCACGCGACTAGCGGGAGGTTGGGTGGAGACCCAGTACTTC. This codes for CATRLAGGWVETQYF.

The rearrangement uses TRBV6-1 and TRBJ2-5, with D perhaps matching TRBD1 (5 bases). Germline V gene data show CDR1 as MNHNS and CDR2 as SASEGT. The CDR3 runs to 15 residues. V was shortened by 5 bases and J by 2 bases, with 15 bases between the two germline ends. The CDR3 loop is CASSRRLDSQETQYF. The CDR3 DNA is TGTGCCAGCAGTCGAAGGCTAGACAGTCAAGAGACCCAGTACTTC.